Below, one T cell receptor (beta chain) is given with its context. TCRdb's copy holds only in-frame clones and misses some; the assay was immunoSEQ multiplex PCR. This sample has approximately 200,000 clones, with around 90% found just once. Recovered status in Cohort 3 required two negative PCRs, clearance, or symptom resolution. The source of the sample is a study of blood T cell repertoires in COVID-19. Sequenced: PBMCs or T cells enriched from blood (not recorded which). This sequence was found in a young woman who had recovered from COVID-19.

The CDR3 DNA follows: TGTGCCAGTAGTATCATGGACAGGGGGCGAGAGACCCAGTACTTC. Translating gives CASSIMDRGRETQYF. V usage is TRBV19 and J usage is TRBJ2-5; 11 bases are shared with TRBD1. V was clipped by 3 bases and J by 4 bases; unmatched bases: 4. The CDR3 length is 15 residues. Looked up from germline, CDR1 is LNHDA and CDR2 is SQIVND (reference sequence).